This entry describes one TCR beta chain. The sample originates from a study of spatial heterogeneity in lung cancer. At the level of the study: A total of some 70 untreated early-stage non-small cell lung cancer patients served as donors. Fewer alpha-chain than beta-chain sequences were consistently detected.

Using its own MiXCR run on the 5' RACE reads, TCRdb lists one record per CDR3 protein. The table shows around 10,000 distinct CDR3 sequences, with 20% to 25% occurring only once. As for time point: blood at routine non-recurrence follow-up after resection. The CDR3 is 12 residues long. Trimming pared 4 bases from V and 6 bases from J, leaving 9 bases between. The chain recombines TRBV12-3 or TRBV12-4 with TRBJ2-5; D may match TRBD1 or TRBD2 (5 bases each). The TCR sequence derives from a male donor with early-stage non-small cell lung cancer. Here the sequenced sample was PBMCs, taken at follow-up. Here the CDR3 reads CASSSPGQTQYF. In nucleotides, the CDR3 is TGTGCCAGCAGTTCCCCGGGGCAGACCCAGTACTTC.